The 20 T cell receptor beta chains below all came from one sample that was sequenced in a study of Graves' ophthalmopathy and Graves' hyperthyroidism. RNA transcripts were the template, and TCR beta CDR3 regions were amplified from them. HTBI primers primed a first-round RT-PCR, and a second-round multiplex PCR followed. One entry per CDR3 protein results from TCRdb running MiXCR on the multiplex PCR reads. The top ten clones hold over 8.5% of a sample with 900,000 to 1,200,000 distinct CDR3 sequences, about 36% of them seen once. The material sequenced was peripheral blood or thyroid tissue (not recorded which). These receptors were taken from an adult man with Graves' hyperthyroidism.

This clonotype has just a few counts. The rearrangement uses TRBV7-3 and TRBJ2-2; maybe TRBD1 (5 bases). The CDR3 totals 17 residues. The germline gives CDR1 SGHTA, CDR2 FQGTGA. V lost 1 base, J lost 6 bases, and 18 bases lay in between. In DNA, the CDR3 is TGTGCCAGCAGCTTAAAGGCCCCAGGGATATCTCCCGGGGAGCTGTTTTTT. Residues: CASSLKAPGISPGELFF.

The CDR3 here is CSVEGTSGDGQETQYF. CDR3 bases: TGCAGCGTTGAAGGGACTAGCGGGGACGGCCAAGAGACCCAGTACTTC. V is TRBV29-1 and J is TRBJ2-5; TRBD2 aligns across 12 bases. The V gene end was trimmed by 1 base and the J gene end by 1 base; junction bases not matched to a gene: 4. This CDR3 has 16 amino acids. Germline lookup yields CDR1 SQVTM and CDR2 ANQGSEA. Complete variable domain (other parts from reference TRBV29-1 and TRBJ2-5): SAVISQKPSRDICQRGTSLTIQCQVDSQVTMMFWYRQQPGQSLTLIATANQGSEATYESGFVIDKFPISRPNLTFSTLTVSNMSPEDSSIYLCSVEGTSGDGQETQYFGPGTRLLVL.

This clonotype was observed at least ten times. The chain carries TRBV10-3 and TRBJ2-2; D is unresolved. V lost 5 bases and J 3 bases, leaving 1 base between the germline ends. This CDR3 spans 11 amino acids. The germline V gene encodes CDR1 ENHRY and CDR2 SYGVKD. The CDR3 sequence is CAISHTGELFF. In DNA form, the CDR3 reads TGTGCCATCAGTCACACCGGGGAGCTGTTTTTT.

This clonotype was seen more than once but under ten times. The chain joins TRBV20-1 to TRBJ2-7; no clear D. The V gene's germline CDR1 is DFQATT and CDR2 SNEGSKA (reference sequence). V was cut by 1 base and J by 3 bases, with 13 bases left in between. The CDR3 extends over 14 amino acids. CDR3 coding DNA: TGCAGTGCTAGAGTCCAGAAAATCAGCTACGAGCAGTACTTC. It yields the protein CSARVQKISYEQYF.

The table lists this clonotype with many counts. DNA for the CDR3: TGTGCCAGCAGCTTAAGGGAGCGGGGGGGCTTCCACGAGCAGTACTTC. Protein sequence: CASSLRERGGFHEQYF. This chain connects TRBV7-8 to TRBJ2-7, with 10 bases lining up with TRBD2. V was clipped by 2 bases and J by 5 bases; unmatched bases: 9. CDR1 is SGHVS, CDR2 FQNEAQ, per germline. This CDR3 region has 16 residues.

This clonotype was observed once. The chain has TRBV27 and TRBJ1-2, with D possibly TRBD1 on 5 matching bases. The CDR3 runs 15 residues. V was pared by 0 bases and J by 2 bases, with 10 bases between. Looked up from germline, CDR1 is MNHEY and CDR2 is SMNVEV (reference sequence). In DNA, the CDR3 is TGTGCCAGCAGTTTATCGACAGCTTCCAACTATGGCTACACCTTC. Its translation is CASSLSTASNYGYTF.

This clonotype was observed a handful of times. The rearrangement joins TRBV12-3 or TRBV12-4 to TRBJ1-2, with 8 bases aligning to TRBD1. The CDR3 contains 17 residues. The trim removed 3 bases at V and 3 bases at J, leaving 12 bases unmatched. In DNA form, the CDR3 reads TGTGCCAGCAGTTTGGGGGACAGGTCTTACATTGACTATGGCTACACCTTC. Translated, it gives CASSLGDRSYIDYGYTF.

The chain carries TRBV12-3 or TRBV12-4 and TRBJ2-7, with TRBD2 matching over 13 bases. The length of the CDR3 is 16 residues. The ends lost 7 bases at V and 2 bases at J; junction bases unmatched: 8. The CDR3 DNA reads as TGTGCCAGCACCCCGGGACTAGCGGGACTCCCCTACGAGCAGTACTTC. This codes for CASTPGLAGLPYEQYF.

This clonotype appeared many times. DNA for the CDR3: TGCAGTGCTATCGCCGGGACAGGAGTAACCTTCAATCAGCCCCAGCATTTT. This codes for CSAIAGTGVTFNQPQHF. The chain employs TRBV20-1 and TRBJ1-5; 8 bases match TRBD1. Unmatched junction bases numbered 14, after V lost 4 bases and J lost 3 bases. CDR1 DFQATT and CDR2 SNEGSKA come from the germline V gene (reference sequence). The CDR3 is 17 residues long.

The chain joins TRBV27 to TRBJ2-7; TRBD2 agrees at 9 bases. Per the germline V gene, CDR1 is MNHEY and CDR2 is SMNVEV (reference sequence). V was clipped by 0 bases and J by 3 bases; unmatched bases: 6. The CDR3 runs to 16 residues. CDR3 DNA: TGTGCCAGCAGTTTATCCGGGCTAGCGGGACTCTACGAGCAGTACTTC. Its protein product is CASSLSGLAGLYEQYF.

This clonotype occurred many times. The CDR3 DNA follows: TGTGCCAGCAGCTTAAGATTCGGGTTCCTCTCCTACGAGCAGTACTTC. Amino acid sequence: CASSLRFGFLSYEQYF. The chain couples TRBV7-2 to TRBJ2-7; D remains unclear. Germline V gene data show CDR1 as SGHTA and CDR2 as FQGNSA. V gave up 2 bases and J gave up 0 bases, with 14 bases separating them. This CDR3 region has 16 residues. The full variable domain, with the rest looked up from reference TRBV7-2 and TRBJ2-7, is GAGVSQSPSNKVTEKGKDVELRCDPISGHTALYWYRQSLGQGLEFLIYFQGNSAPDKSGLPSDRFSAERTGGSVSTLTIQRTQQEDSAVYLCASSLRFGFLSYEQYFGPGTRLTVT.

The V and J genes are TRBV28 and TRBJ2-7; D is perhaps TRBD2 (5 bases). Germline lookup yields CDR1 MDHEN and CDR2 SYDVKM. CDR3 length: 14 amino acids. Trimming shortened V by 6 bases and J by 6 bases, and 18 bases separated the two germline ends. The CDR3 protein is CASSPWRARSEQYF. The CDR3 coding sequence is TGTGCCAGCAGCCCCTGGCGGGCTAGATCCGAGCAGTACTTC. Based on the CDR3 plus reference TRBV28 and TRBJ2-7, the full variable domain is DVKVTQSSRYLVKRTGEKVFLECVQDMDHENMFWYRQDPGLGLRLIYFSYDVKMKEKGDIPEGYSVSREKKERFSLILESASTNQTSMYLCASSPWRARSEQYFGPGTRLTVT.

This clonotype showed up just a few times. The chain couples TRBV4-3 to TRBJ1-6, with D perhaps TRBD1 (6 bases). This CDR3 has 15 residues. In germline, CDR1 is LGHNA, CDR2 YSLEER. With 0 bases removed from V and 14 bases from J, the gap between germline ends came to 17 bases. For the CDR3, the DNA is TGCGCCAGCAGCCAAGAAGGAGGGGGTTGGGGAGCCCTCCACTTT. Translation gives CASSQEGGGWGALHF.

This clonotype was observed a handful of times. The rearrangement links TRBV4-1 to TRBJ2-7, with D perhaps TRBD2 (6 bases). CDR1 and CDR2 (germline): MGHRA, YSYEKL. The CDR3 has 14 amino acids. V dropped 1 base and J dropped 7 bases, with 14 bases sitting between them. The CDR3 DNA follows: TGCGCCAGCAGCCAAGTCCAGGGAGGAGAGGAGCAGTACTTC. As protein: CASSQVQGGEEQYF.

This clonotype was seen a handful of times. The chain has TRBV7-2 and TRBJ2-2; maybe TRBD2 (7 bases). The germline V and J ends were trimmed by 5 bases and 3 bases, with 13 bases remaining between them. Germline CDR1 is SGHTA and CDR2 is FQGNSA. This CDR3 comprises 15 residues. The CDR3 reads CASSPRGGDTGELFF. For the CDR3, the DNA is TGTGCCAGCAGCCCAAGGGGGGGTGACACCGGGGAGCTGTTTTTT.

In its sample, this clonotype was seen many times. This chain links TRBV7-2 with TRBJ2-5; D perhaps matches TRBD1 (6 bases). V was shortened by 0 bases and J by 2 bases, with 13 bases between the two germline ends. Germline lookup yields CDR1 SGHTA and CDR2 FQGNSA. This CDR3 comprises 16 residues. The CDR3 here is CASSLAQGHTQETQYF. CDR3 bases: TGTGCCAGCAGCTTAGCTCAGGGACACACACAAGAGACCCAGTACTTC.

This clonotype was observed a few times. The rearrangement joins TRBV10-3 to TRBJ2-5; D gene unclear. The germline V gene encodes CDR1 ENHRY and CDR2 SYGVKD. The length of the CDR3 is 13 residues. V dropped 4 bases and J dropped 9 bases, with 15 bases sitting between them. CDR3 protein: CAISGAVNQPQYF. The DNA of the CDR3 is TGTGCCATCAGTGGGGCAGTCAATCAGCCCCAGTACTTC.

V usage is TRBV9 and J usage is TRBJ1-1; D might be TRBD1 (6 bases). V dropped 4 bases and J dropped 3 bases, with 28 bases sitting between them. CDR3 length equals 19 residues. The germline V gene encodes CDR1 SGDLS and CDR2 YYNGEE. The CDR3 reads CASSFRIRQAVPHDTEAFF. Here the CDR3 DNA reads TGTGCCAGCAGCTTCCGGATCAGACAGGCAGTGCCTCACGACACTGAAGCTTTCTTT.

The chain links TRBV20-1 to TRBJ1-3; 10 bases are shared with TRBD1. Trimming cost V 6 bases and J 6 bases; bases outside gene matches: 14. This CDR3 spans 16 amino acids. Looked up from germline, CDR1 is DFQATT and CDR2 is SNEGSKA (reference sequence). DNA of the CDR3: TGCAGTGCAAAACCAGGTTCGGGACAGGGGACAAACACCATATATTTT. Encoded protein: CSAKPGSGQGTNTIYF.

The V and J genes are TRBV29-1 and TRBJ1-2; no reliable D call. The CDR3 runs to 12 residues. V lost 4 bases and J 5 bases, leaving 11 bases between the germline ends. CDR1 is SQVTM and CDR2 is ANQGSEA in the germline V gene. The CDR3 DNA is TGCAGCGTTGTTGGTGGGAGGTATGGCTACACCTTC. Amino acids: CSVVGGRYGYTF.